A selection of T cell receptor beta chains follows, all from one sample in a study of control samples from healthy donors and cancer patients. Profiling relied on immunoSEQ multiplex PCR, and the TCRdb table lists in-frame clones only, not all of them. The table records 100,000 to 150,000 clones, about nine tenths of them present only once. Sequencing input: PBMCs. These TCRs come from a man in his forties or fifties with head and neck cancer. Both conserved end residues are part of each CDR3. A D gene is named only where the DNA matches it firmly. Clone size, where shown, is once, few, many, or a class for clones that have expanded.

cdr3_nt: TGTGCCATCAGTCCGGGACAGGGGTCCTACGAGCAGTACTTC; cdr3_aa: CAISPGQGSYEQYF; d_call: TRBD1; j_call: TRBJ2-7; v_call: TRBV10-3; clone_size: NA
cdr3_nt: TGCGCCAGCAGCCCGGAATGGGGCAGGGGGGCAGAGACCCAGTACTTC; cdr3_aa: CASSPEWGRGAETQYF; d_call: NA; j_call: TRBJ2-5; v_call: TRBV5-1; clone_size: NA
cdr3_nt: TGTGCCAGCAGTGGTCGGGTGTCAGGCCTACCGAGAATCGAAGGCTACACCTTC; cdr3_aa: CASSGRVSGLPRIEGYTF; d_call: NA; j_call: TRBJ1-2; v_call: TRBV6-1; clone_size: NA
cdr3_nt: TGTGCCAGCACCCCTTTGGGAGGGGTAGATGAGCAGTTCTTC; cdr3_aa: CASTPLGGVDEQFF; d_call: TRBD2; j_call: TRBJ2-1; v_call: TRBV6-5; clone_size: NA
cdr3_nt: TGTGCCACTAGACAGGGAAACTCCTATAATTCACCCCTCCACTTT; cdr3_aa: CATRQGNSYNSPLHF; d_call: TRBD1; j_call: TRBJ1-6; v_call: TRBV19; clone_size: NA
cdr3_nt: TGTGCCAGCAGCGTAAACCAGGGGGCTAATTCACCCCTCCACTTT; cdr3_aa: CASSVNQGANSPLHF; d_call: TRBD1; j_call: TRBJ1-6; v_call: TRBV9; clone_size: NA
cdr3_nt: TGTGCCAGCTCACCGTCCGACGGAGCTAACTATGGCTACACCTTC; cdr3_aa: CASSPSDGANYGYTF; d_call: NA; j_call: TRBJ1-2; v_call: TRBV18; clone_size: NA
cdr3_nt: TGTGCCAGCAGCCTCGAGGGGGGAGAGACCCAGTACTTC; cdr3_aa: CASSLEGGETQYF; d_call: NA; j_call: TRBJ2-5; v_call: TRBV13; clone_size: NA
cdr3_nt: TGCGCCAGCAGCATATGGTACACAGGCATGAATTCACCCCTCCACTTT; cdr3_aa: CASSIWYTGMNSPLHF; d_call: NA; j_call: TRBJ1-6; v_call: TRBV5-1; clone_size: NA
cdr3_nt: TGTGCCAGCAGTCAATCAGGGCGATCCCCCCCGTATAGCAATCAGCCCCAGCATTTT; cdr3_aa: CASSQSGRSPPYSNQPQHF; d_call: NA; j_call: TRBJ1-5; v_call: TRBV27; clone_size: NA
cdr3_nt: TGTGCCAGCAGCGGGACAGGGGTCCCCTACGAGCAGTACTTC; cdr3_aa: CASSGTGVPYEQYF; d_call: TRBD1; j_call: TRBJ2-7; v_call: TRBV11-2; clone_size: few